A single sample gave rise to the 19 T cell receptor beta chains below, sequenced in a study of T cells in Graves' hyperthyroidism and ophthalmopathy. TCR beta CDR3 sequences were amplified from RNA transcripts. First-round RT-PCR targeting the TCR CDR3 was performed with the HTBI primer set. Each CDR3 protein gets one entry after TCRdb re-called the multiplex PCR reads with MiXCR. Among hundreds of thousands of distinct CDR3 sequences listed, 24% were seen once. The sample comprised blood. These receptors were collected from a woman between 25 and 40 years old with Graves' ophthalmopathy.

This clonotype was detected ten times or more. This chain joins TRBV11-2 and TRBJ1-1; possible D gene TRBD1, 5 bases. V lost 2 bases to trimming and J lost 1 base, with 8 bases between them. The CDR3 sequence is 14 residues long. Germline V gene lookup returns CDR1 SGHAT and CDR2 FQNNGV. CDR3 nucleotides: TGTGCCAGCAGCTTATCCCAGGGGAACACTGAAGCTTTCTTT. Protein sequence: CASSLSQGNTEAFF.

The rearrangement links TRBV7-6 to TRBJ2-5; no clear D. Germline assignment: CDR1 SGHVS and CDR2 FNYEAQ. The V end lost 5 bases, the J end lost 4 bases, and 11 bases lay between the germline ends. This CDR3 comprises 13 residues. The chain's CDR3 is CASSRKLRETQYF. DNA for the CDR3: TGTGCCAGCAGCCGTAAGCTCAGAGAGACCCAGTACTTC.

This clonotype occurred many times. Compared with germline, one end of the junction differs, possibly owing to a read error. The V gene is TRBV5-1, the J gene TRBJ1-1; D is perhaps TRBD1 (6 bases). In germline, CDR1 is SGHRS, CDR2 YFSETQ. The CDR3 loop spans 13 amino acids. CDR3 DNA sequence: TGTGCCAGCAGTTTCCTACAGGGAACGGAAGCTTTCTTT. This translates into CASSFLQGTEAFF.

The sample holds many counts of this clonotype. Germline is not matched at one junction end, which may reflect a read error. V gene TRBV3-1 combines with J gene TRBJ2-7, with D perhaps matching TRBD2 (5 bases). Germline-derived CDR1 and CDR2 are LGHDT and YNNKEL (reference sequence). CDR3 length equals 14 residues. Here the CDR3 reads CASSLGVSSYEQCF. CDR3 bases: TGTGCCAGCAGCCTCGGGGTCAGCTCCTACGAGCAGTGCTTC.

The genes are TRBV28 and TRBJ1-5; TRBD1 aligns across 7 bases. Germline CDR1 is MDHEN and CDR2 is SYDVKM. Trimming cost V 6 bases and J 5 bases; bases outside gene matches: 7. The length of the CDR3 is 14 residues. The CDR3 is CASSPNRGYQPQHF. In DNA form, the CDR3 reads TGTGCCAGCAGCCCTAACAGGGGCTATCAGCCCCAGCATTTT.

Worth noting for this clonotype: A read error may explain this, as a much larger clone is one base away. Because the CDR3's place on the DNA is in doubt, the DNA is left out and the CDR3 is given as listed by TCRdb. The chain combines TRBV25-1 with TRBJ2-5; TRBD1, as called in the table, went unchecked against the DNA. The CDR3 sequence runs 17 residues, both termini included. Germline lookup yields CDR1 MGHDK and CDR2 SYGVNS. The CDR3 sequence: CASSEWAGGISAETQDF.

This chain connects TRBV12-3 or TRBV12-4 to TRBJ1-1; 7 bases align to TRBD1. With V trimmed by 4 bases and J by 0 bases, 5 bases remained unmatched. The CDR3 runs 15 residues. DNA of the CDR3: TGTGCCAGCAGTTCTCAGACAGGGATGAACACTGAAGCTTTCTTT. Its protein is CASSSQTGMNTEAFF.

This clonotype was observed a single time. The CDR3 region has the DNA TGCGCCAGCAGCTTGGAGTCCAGGGCTGGCTACACCTTC. This sequence encodes CASSLESRAGYTF. This rearrangement joins TRBV5-1 to TRBJ1-2; possible D gene TRBD1, 5 bases. The V gene's germline CDR1 is SGHRS and CDR2 YFSETQ. The CDR3 covers 13 residues. V was clipped by 0 bases and J by 7 bases, with 10 bases between them.

The V call is TRBV20-1, the J call TRBJ2-2; D is possibly TRBD1 (6 bases). Germline-derived CDR1 and CDR2 are DFQATT and SNEGSKA (reference sequence). This CDR3 is built from 15 residues. V dropped 6 bases and J dropped 5 bases, with 19 bases sitting between them. CDR3 DNA sequence: TGCAGTGCCCCCAGCAGGGGAGCCCCGACCGGGGAGCTGTTTTTT. Protein: CSAPSRGAPTGELFF.

This chain connects TRBV29-1 to TRBJ1-5, with 8 nucleotides matching TRBD1. V lost 4 bases and J lost 7; bases outside the gene matches: 9. CDR1 SQVTM and CDR2 ANQGSEA come from the germline V gene. CDR3 size: 14 residues. The CDR3 sequence: CSVGSQGARQPQHF. CDR3 bases: TGCAGCGTTGGGTCCCAGGGGGCGAGACAGCCCCAGCATTTT.

This chain connects TRBV6-1 to TRBJ1-1, with D perhaps TRBD1 (5 bases). The CDR3 is made up of 13 amino acids. Germline CDR1 MNHNS, CDR2 SASEGT. V was cut by 2 bases and J by 8 bases, with 12 bases left in between. DNA of the CDR3: TGTGCCAGCAGTGAATCGATAGGGGACGAAGCTTTCTTT. Translated, it gives CASSESIGDEAFF.

This clonotype was counted between two and nine times. The gene calls are TRBV3-1 and TRBJ2-2, with a possible D match to TRBD1 (5 bases). The CDR3 is 17 amino acids. The V gene's germline CDR1 is LGHDT and CDR2 YNNKEL (reference sequence). The V gene lost 1 base and the J gene lost 7 bases, with 19 bases spanning the gap. The DNA of the CDR3 is TGTGCCAGCAGCCAAGTTCATCAGGGTCCAACCGACGGGGAGCTGTTTTTT. It translates to CASSQVHQGPTDGELFF.

This chain uses TRBV2 with TRBJ1-1; 8 bases fit TRBD1. The CDR3 totals 15 residues. The germline gives CDR1 SNHLY, CDR2 FYNNEI. V shed 8 bases, J shed 5 bases, and the junction held 13 bases outside the gene matches. The CDR3 bases are TGTGCCAGCGGAGGACCGGGACAGGCGATAACTGAAGCTTTCTTT. As protein: CASGGPGQAITEAFF.

This clonotype was seen many times. The chain recombines TRBV5-5 with TRBJ2-7; no clear D. V was trimmed by 6 bases and J by 4 bases, leaving 17 bases between them. The CDR3 contains 14 residues. Germline values: CDR1 SGHKS, CDR2 YYEKEE (reference sequence). CDR3 in DNA: TGTGCCAGCACCATCGGACCTGATCCTTACGAGCAGTACTTC. The encoded protein is CASTIGPDPYEQYF. Filled out from reference TRBV5-5 and TRBJ2-7, the complete variable domain reads DAGVTQSPTHLIKTRGQQVTLRCSPISGHKSVSWYQQVLGQGPQFIFQYYEKEERGRGNFPDRFSARQFPNYSSELNVNALLLGDSALYLCASTIGPDPYEQYFGPGTRLTVT.

The chain uses TRBV28 and TRBJ1-3; TRBD1 matches at 7 bases. Trimming removed 8 bases from V and 4 bases from J; junction bases left unmatched: 8. The CDR3 sequence is 14 residues long. The germline CDR1 and CDR2 sequences are MDHEN and SYDVKM. In DNA, the CDR3 is TGTGCCAGCCGGGAAGGGGGCTTGGGAAACACCATATATTTT. It is translated as CASREGGLGNTIYF.

This clonotype appeared a few times. The junction differs from germline at one of its ends, possibly a read error. J is TRBJ1-1 and V is TRBV19, with D possibly being TRBD1 (6 bases). Germline V gene lookup returns CDR1 LNHDA and CDR2 SQIVND (reference sequence). The CDR3 is 16 residues long. The chain's CDR3 is CASSIMEGVGSTEAFF. The CDR3 nucleotides are TGCGCCAGTAGTATAATGGAGGGGGTCGGCAGCACTGAAGCTTTCTTT.

This clonotype came up many times. The J gene is TRBJ1-1, the V gene TRBV20-1; 9 nucleotides line up with TRBD1. Losses at the gene ends were 1 base for V and 4 bases for J; bases not matched to a gene: 13. The germline V gene has CDR1 DFQATT and CDR2 SNEGSKA (reference sequence). The CDR3 is made up of 17 amino acids. The CDR3 sequence is CSARVYRGLVQSTEAFF. The CDR3 bases are TGCAGTGCTAGAGTGTACAGGGGGCTCGTTCAAAGCACTGAAGCTTTCTTT.

This clonotype was seen once. CDR3 nucleotide sequence: TGTGCCAGCAGTAAACAAAGTTATGGGGCCAACGTCCTGACTTTC. Protein: CASSKQSYGANVLTF. The chain uses TRBV7-2 and TRBJ2-6, with no clear D. The V gene lost 6 bases and the J gene lost 3 bases, with 12 bases spanning the gap. Germline CDR1 and CDR2: SGHTA and FQGNSA. The length of the CDR3 is 15 residues.

V and J are TRBV12-3 or TRBV12-4 and TRBJ2-5; D is possibly TRBD1 (6 bases). This CDR3 is 14 amino acids long. Trimming shortened V by 5 bases and J by 7 bases, and 17 bases separated the two germline ends. CDR3 loop: CASSHRDGVGTQYF. CDR3 sequence (DNA): TGTGCCAGCAGTCACAGGGACGGGGTGGGGACCCAGTACTTC.